A selection of T cell receptor beta chains follows, all from one sample in a study of blood T cell repertoires in COVID-19. Only in-frame clones appear in the TCRdb table, and some are missing; sequencing was by immunoSEQ multiplex PCR. The data show more than 95,000 clones, about 86% seen once. Sequences were obtained from peripheral blood. These receptors all stem from a woman over 75 with active or convalescent COVID-19. Each CDR3 is given with its conserved first and last residue. D genes are given only for firm matches. The size field is filled for only some rows; it gives once, few, many or a size class.

d_call	v_call	clone_size	j_call	cdr3_nt	cdr3_aa
.	TRBV7-2	.	TRBJ1-2	TGTGCCAGCACACGCTCGGGGGACTATGGCTACACCTTC	CASTRSGDYGYTF
.	TRBV7-9	.	TRBJ2-2	TGTGCCAGCAAGGACAGGGAGGGCCCGAACACCGGGGAGCTGTTTTTT	CASKDREGPNTGELFF
TRBD1	TRBV30	.	TRBJ2-3	TGTGCCTGGAGCCCCGGGACAGTCACAGATACGCAGTATTTT	CAWSPGTVTDTQYF
.	TRBV2	.	TRBJ2-1	TGTGCCAGCAGCCGTCTTCGAGAGAATGAGCAGTTCTTC	CASSRLRENEQFF
TRBD1	TRBV4-1	.	TRBJ2-7	TGCGCCAGCAGCCAAGAGGGACAGGGGGCAGCCTACGAGCAGTACTTC	CASSQEGQGAAYEQYF
.	TRBV18	many	TRBJ1-4	TGTGCCAGCTCGAGGACAGAGGTCGGTGAAAAACTGTTTTTT	CASSRTEVGEKLFF
TRBD2	TRBV6-1	.	TRBJ2-1	TGTGCCAGCAGTGAACAACTAGCGGGAGTTTATGAGCAGTTCTTC	CASSEQLAGVYEQFF
.	TRBV6-4	.	TRBJ1-6	TGTGCCAGCAGTGAGACGGGACAAGGGATTTCACCCCTCCACTTT	CASSETGQGISPLHF
.	TRBV16	.	TRBJ2-7	TGTGCCAGCAGCCAATTAGAGGGATACGAGCAGTACTTC	CASSQLEGYEQYF
.	TRBV29-1	.	TRBJ1-2	TGCAGCGTTTCGGTGGGGGCCCATTCCTACACCTTC	CSVSVGAHSYTF
TRBD1	TRBV7-2	.	TRBJ2-5	TGTGCCAGCAGCCATCAAGACAGGGTCCCCCAAGAGACCCAGTACTTC	CASSHQDRVPQETQYF
.	TRBV2	.	TRBJ1-2	TGTGCCAGCAGTGTTGCCAGGGGAGCTAACTATGGCTACACCTTC	CASSVARGANYGYTF
.	TRBV29-1	.	TRBJ2-3	TGCAGCGTTGGACCAGGTTCCAGCACAGATACGCAGTATTTT	CSVGPGSSTDTQYF
.	TRBV13	.	TRBJ1-3	TGTGCCAGCAGCTCAGGACTCCAAAACTCTGGAAACACCATATATTTT	CASSSGLQNSGNTIYF
TRBD2	TRBV10-3	.	TRBJ2-5	TGTGCCATCAGTGAGGCGGGACTAAACCAAGAGACCCAGTACTTC	CAISEAGLNQETQYF
.	TRBV15	.	TRBJ1-6	TGTGCCACCAGCAGGGGGGAGACAGGTTATAATTCACCCCTCCACTTT	CATSRGETGYNSPLHF
.	TRBV5-1	.	TRBJ1-1	TGCGCCAGCAGCTTGGCCTACACAGGTGGTGCCAGTTGGTACACTGAAGCTTTCTTT	CASSLAYTGGASWYTEAFF
TRBD1	TRBV28	.	TRBJ2-2	TGTGCCAGCAGTTTACCGGGACAGGGAACCGGGGAGCTGTTTTTT	CASSLPGQGTGELFF
.	TRBV5-1	.	TRBJ1-4	TGCGCCAGCAGCTTGGAGGCAGGCGAAAAACTGTTTTTT	CASSLEAGEKLFF
TRBD1	TRBV24-1	once	TRBJ2-1	TGTGCCACCAGTGAGAAGGGACAGGGTTTTTACAATGAGCAGTTCTTC	CATSEKGQGFYNEQFF
TRBD1	TRBV9	.	TRBJ1-6	TGTGCCAGCAGCGCAACGGACAGGGGGACGGATTCACCCCTCCACTTT	CASSATDRGTDSPLHF
.	TRBV4-1	.	TRBJ2-7	TGCGCCAGCAGCCAAGAAGCTTTTTACGAGCAGTACTTC	CASSQEAFYEQYF
.	TRBV3-1/TRBV3-2	.	TRBJ2-3	TGTGCCAGCAGCCAAGCAGCGCTTAGCACAGATACGCAGTATTTT	CASSQAALSTDTQYF
.	TRBV7-9	.	TRBJ2-7	TGTGCCAGCAGCTTTGGCGGGGCATACTCCTACGAGCAGTACTTC	CASSFGGAYSYEQYF
TRBD2	TRBV7-2	.	TRBJ2-2	TGTGCCAGCAGCTTAGACGGGACTAGCGGTGCATTTAACACCGGGGAGCTGTTTTTT	CASSLDGTSGAFNTGELFF
TRBD2	TRBV3-1/TRBV3-2	.	TRBJ2-5	TGTGCCAGCAGCCAAGGACTAGCGGGGGGCGGAGAGACCCAGTACTTC	CASSQGLAGGGETQYF
.	TRBV6-5	.	TRBJ2-2	TGTGCCAGCAGTTCCGACACCGGGGAGCTGTTTTTT	CASSSDTGELFF
.	TRBV18	.	TRBJ1-1	TGTGCCAGCTCACCGAATCAGGAATTGAGTACTGAAGCTTTCTTT	CASSPNQELSTEAFF
TRBD2	TRBV7-2	.	TRBJ2-7	TGTGCCAGCAGCTTAGAGACTAGCGGAGCCTACGAGCAGTACTTC	CASSLETSGAYEQYF
.	TRBV19	once	TRBJ2-1	TGTGCCAGTAGTACGTCAGGGCACTACAATGAGCAGTTCTTC	CASSTSGHYNEQFF
.	TRBV27	.	TRBJ2-7	TGTGCCAGCAGTTTAGCCCTAAACAGTGGGGAGCAGTACTTC	CASSLALNSGEQYF
TRBD1	TRBV28	.	TRBJ1-5	TGTGCCAGCGGCGAAACGGGACAGGGTCGAAGCAATCAGCCCCAGCATTTT	CASGETGQGRSNQPQHF
TRBD1	TRBV28	.	TRBJ1-4	TGTGCCAGCAGGCCACAGGGGCGAGATGAAAAACTGTTTTTT	CASRPQGRDEKLFF
.	TRBV29-1	.	TRBJ1-1	TGCAGCGTTGAAGGCCTGAGGATGGGGAACACTGAAGCTTTCTTT	CSVEGLRMGNTEAFF
.	TRBV5-5	.	TRBJ2-4	TGTGCCAGCAGCCCGGGAGTAGCCAAAAACATTCAGTACTTC	CASSPGVAKNIQYF
.	TRBV29-1	.	TRBJ2-7	TGCAGCGTTTCGTTCGGTACCTACGAGCAGTACTTC	CSVSFGTYEQYF
TRBD2	TRBV28	few	TRBJ2-7	TGTGCCAGCAGTCTCCCGCGGGGGGATTTCTCCTACGAGCAGTACTTC	CASSLPRGDFSYEQYF